This is a list of T cell receptor beta chains from one sample in a study of spatial heterogeneity in lung cancer. TCRdb re-called the 5' RACE reads with MiXCR, one entry per CDR3 protein. The sample holds around 3,600 distinct CDR3 sequences; 15% are singletons and the top ten take more than 20%. The specimen comprised lung tumor tissue, sampled at surgery. The source is a female donor with early-stage non-small cell lung cancer. CDR3s include the opening cysteine and the closing phenylalanine or tryptophan. D genes are given only for firm matches. Clone size is given for some rows only: seen once, a few or many times, or a class if the clone is expanded.

>TRBV20-1|TRBJ2-3|medium-sized|TRBD2
TGCAGTGCTGGGACTAGCGGGGGAGTGGCAGATACGCAGTATTTT
CSAGTSGGVADTQYF
>TRBV14|TRBJ1-2|medium-sized|-
TGTGCCAGCAGCCGCGGCGGATGGACGGCCGCCACCTTC
CASSRGGWTAATF
>TRBV27|TRBJ1-6|many|-
TGTGCCAGCAGACGAGAGGGAACCTATAATTCACCCCTCCACTTT
CASRREGTYNSPLHF
>TRBV7-9|TRBJ1-4|medium-sized|-
TGTGCCAGCAGCTATCTCCTCACAACTAATGAAAAACTGTTTTTT
CASSYLLTTNEKLFF
>TRBV25-1|TRBJ1-1|-|-
TGTGCCAGCAGTGAAAGGAACACTGAAGCTTTCTTT
CASSERNTEAFF
>TRBV5-1|TRBJ2-3|many|-
TGCGCCAGCAGCTTCCTAACAGGCGGAGATACGCAGTATTTT
CASSFLTGGDTQYF
>TRBV5-6|TRBJ2-4|-|TRBD1
TGTGCCAGCAGCTTGCCCCCGGGACAGGACATTCAGTACTTC
CASSLPPGQDIQYF
>TRBV10-3|TRBJ1-6|medium-sized|-
TGTGCCATCAGCTTGGACGGAAGGGCCCTCCACTTT
CAISLDGRALHF
>TRBV11-2|TRBJ2-1|-|TRBD2
TGTGCCAGCAGCTTGGGACTAGCGGGCAACAATGAGCAGTTCTTC
CASSLGLAGNNEQFF
>TRBV7-2|TRBJ1-1|many|-
TGTGCCAGCAGCTCGGACTGGGGCACTGAAGCTTTCTTT
CASSSDWGTEAFF
>TRBV3-1|TRBJ1-3|-|TRBD1
TGTGCCAGCACCTTAGGGACAGGGTCCTCTGGAAACACCATATATTTT
CASTLGTGSSGNTIYF
>TRBV3-1|TRBJ1-6|medium-sized|TRBD1
TGTGCCAGCAGCTTAGGACAGGACTCCTATAATTCACCCCTCCACTTT
CASSLGQDSYNSPLHF
>TRBV27|TRBJ2-2|few|TRBD1
TGTGCCAGCTCGCAGGGGGACAGATACACCGGGGAGCTGTTTTTT
CASSQGDRYTGELFF